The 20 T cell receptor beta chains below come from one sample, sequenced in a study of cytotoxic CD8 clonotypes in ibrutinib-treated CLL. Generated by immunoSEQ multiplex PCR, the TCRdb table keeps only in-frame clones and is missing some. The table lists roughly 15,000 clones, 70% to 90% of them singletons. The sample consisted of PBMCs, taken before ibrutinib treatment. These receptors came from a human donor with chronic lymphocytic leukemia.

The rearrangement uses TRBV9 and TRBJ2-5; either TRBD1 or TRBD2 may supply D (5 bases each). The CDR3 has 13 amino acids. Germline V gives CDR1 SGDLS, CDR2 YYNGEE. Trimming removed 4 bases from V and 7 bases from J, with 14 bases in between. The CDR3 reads CASSRDASATQYF. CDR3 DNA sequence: TGTGCCAGCAGCCGGGACGCCTCTGCGACCCAGTACTTC.

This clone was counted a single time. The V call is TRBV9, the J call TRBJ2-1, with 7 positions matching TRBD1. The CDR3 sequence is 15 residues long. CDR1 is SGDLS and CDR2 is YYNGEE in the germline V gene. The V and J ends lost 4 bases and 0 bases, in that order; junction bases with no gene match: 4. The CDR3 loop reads CASSPQGNSYNEQFF. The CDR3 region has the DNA TGTGCCAGCAGCCCACAGGGGAACTCCTACAATGAGCAGTTCTTC.

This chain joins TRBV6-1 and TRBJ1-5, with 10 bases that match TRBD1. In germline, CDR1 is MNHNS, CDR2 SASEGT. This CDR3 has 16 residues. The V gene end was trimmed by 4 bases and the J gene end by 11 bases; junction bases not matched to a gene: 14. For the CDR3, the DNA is TGTGCCAGCAGTGGGAGCGGGACAGGGGATTTATGGACCCAGCATTTT. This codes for CASSGSGTGDLWTQHF.

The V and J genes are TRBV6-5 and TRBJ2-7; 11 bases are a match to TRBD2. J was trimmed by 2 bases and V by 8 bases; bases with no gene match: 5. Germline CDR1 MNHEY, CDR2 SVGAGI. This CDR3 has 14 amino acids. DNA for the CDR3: TGTGCCAGCTGGGAGACTAGCGGGACCTACGAGCAGTACTTC. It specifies CASWETSGTYEQYF.

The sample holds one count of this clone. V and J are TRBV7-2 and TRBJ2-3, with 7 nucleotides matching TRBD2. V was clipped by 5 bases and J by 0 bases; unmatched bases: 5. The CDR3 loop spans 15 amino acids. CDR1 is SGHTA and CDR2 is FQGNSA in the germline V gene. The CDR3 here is CASSLTSDSTDTQYF. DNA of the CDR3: TGTGCCAGCAGCCTCACTAGCGATAGCACAGATACGCAGTATTTT.

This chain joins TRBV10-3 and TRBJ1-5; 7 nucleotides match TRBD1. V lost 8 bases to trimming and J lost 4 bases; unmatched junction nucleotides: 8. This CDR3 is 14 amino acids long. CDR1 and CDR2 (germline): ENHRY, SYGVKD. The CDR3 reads CAIATGKPNQPQHF. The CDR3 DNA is TGTGCCATCGCGACAGGGAAACCGAATCAGCCCCAGCATTTT.

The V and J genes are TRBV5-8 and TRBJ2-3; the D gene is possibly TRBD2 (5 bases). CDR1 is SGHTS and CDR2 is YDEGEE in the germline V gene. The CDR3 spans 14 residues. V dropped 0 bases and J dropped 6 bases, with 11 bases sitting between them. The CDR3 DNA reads TGTGCCAGCAGCTTGGAGGCCGGACTGGATACGCAGTATTTT. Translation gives CASSLEAGLDTQYF.

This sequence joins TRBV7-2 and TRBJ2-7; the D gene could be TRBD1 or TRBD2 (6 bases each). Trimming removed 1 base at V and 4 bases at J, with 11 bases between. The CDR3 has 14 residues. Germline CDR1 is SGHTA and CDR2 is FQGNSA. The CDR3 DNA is TGTGCCAGCAGCTTAGGGGGGGCTATTTACGAGCAGTACTTC. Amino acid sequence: CASSLGGAIYEQYF.

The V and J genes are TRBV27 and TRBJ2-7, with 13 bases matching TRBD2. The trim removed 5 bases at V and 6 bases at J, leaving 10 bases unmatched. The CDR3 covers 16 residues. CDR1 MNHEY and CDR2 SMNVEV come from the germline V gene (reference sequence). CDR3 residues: CASSPLGLAGVSEQYF. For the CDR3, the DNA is TGTGCCAGCAGTCCCCTCGGACTAGCGGGAGTGAGCGAGCAGTACTTC.

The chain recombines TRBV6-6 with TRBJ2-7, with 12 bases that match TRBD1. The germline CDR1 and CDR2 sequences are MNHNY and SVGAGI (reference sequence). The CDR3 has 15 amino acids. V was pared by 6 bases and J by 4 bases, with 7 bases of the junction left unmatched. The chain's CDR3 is CASSLRGQGAYEQYF. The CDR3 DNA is TGTGCCAGCAGCTTACGGGGACAGGGGGCTTACGAGCAGTACTTC.

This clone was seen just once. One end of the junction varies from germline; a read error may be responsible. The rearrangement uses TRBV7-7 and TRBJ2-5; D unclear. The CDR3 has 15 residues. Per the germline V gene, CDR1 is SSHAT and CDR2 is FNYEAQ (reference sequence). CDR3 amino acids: CASSLGAAFQETQYF. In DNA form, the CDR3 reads TGTGCTAGCAGCTTAGGTGCGGCATTTCAAGAGACCCAGTACTTC.

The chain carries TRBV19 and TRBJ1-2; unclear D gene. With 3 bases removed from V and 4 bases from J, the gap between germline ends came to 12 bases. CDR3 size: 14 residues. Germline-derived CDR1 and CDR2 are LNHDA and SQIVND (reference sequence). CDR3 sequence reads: CASSIRSDGYGYTF. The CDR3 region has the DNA TGTGCCAGTAGTATCAGATCGGACGGCTATGGCTACACCTTC.

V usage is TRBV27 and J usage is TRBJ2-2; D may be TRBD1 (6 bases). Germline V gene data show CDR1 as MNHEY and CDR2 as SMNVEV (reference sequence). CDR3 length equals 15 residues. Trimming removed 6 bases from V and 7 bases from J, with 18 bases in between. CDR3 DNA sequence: TGTGCCAGCAGGGACAGCCAAGCGATGGTCGGGGAGCTGTTTTTT. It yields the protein CASRDSQAMVGELFF.

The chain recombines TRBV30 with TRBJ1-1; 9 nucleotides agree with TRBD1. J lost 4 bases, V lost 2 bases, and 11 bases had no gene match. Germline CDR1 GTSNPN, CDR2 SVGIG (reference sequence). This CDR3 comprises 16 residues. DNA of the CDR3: TGTGCCTGGAGTAGGGGGACAGGGCTAGAGTCCACTGAAGCTTTCTTT. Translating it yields CAWSRGTGLESTEAFF.

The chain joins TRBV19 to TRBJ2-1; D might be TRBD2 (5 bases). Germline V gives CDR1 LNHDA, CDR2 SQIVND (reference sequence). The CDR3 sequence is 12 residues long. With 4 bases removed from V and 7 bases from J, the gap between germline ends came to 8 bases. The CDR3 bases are TGTGCCAGTAGTACGTCGGGGAATGAGCAGTTCTTC. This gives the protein CASSTSGNEQFF. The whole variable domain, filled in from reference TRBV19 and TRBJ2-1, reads DGGITQSPKYLFRKEGQNVTLSCEQNLNHDAMYWYRQDPGQGLRLIYYSQIVNDFQKGDIAEGYSVSREKKESFPLTVTSAQKNPTAFYLCASSTSGNEQFFGPGTRLTVL.

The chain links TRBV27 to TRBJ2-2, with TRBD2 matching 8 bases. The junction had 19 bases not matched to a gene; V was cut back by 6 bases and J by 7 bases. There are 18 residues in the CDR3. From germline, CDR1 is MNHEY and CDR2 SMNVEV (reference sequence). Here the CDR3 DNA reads TGTGCCAGCAGCCCGCCCTGGGTAGCGGGAATGAAGGACGGGGAGCTGTTTTTT. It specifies CASSPPWVAGMKDGELFF.

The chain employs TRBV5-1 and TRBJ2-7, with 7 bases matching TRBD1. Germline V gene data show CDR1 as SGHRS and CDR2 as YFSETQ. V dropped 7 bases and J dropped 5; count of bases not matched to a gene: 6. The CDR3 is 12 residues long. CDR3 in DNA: TGCGCCAGCCGCTGGGGACAGCACGAGCAGTACTTC. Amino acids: CASRWGQHEQYF. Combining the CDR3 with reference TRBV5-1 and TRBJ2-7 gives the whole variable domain KAGVTQTPRYLIKTRGQQVTLSCSPISGHRSVSWYQQTPGQGLQFLFEYFSETQRNKGNFPGRFSGRQFSNSRSEMNVSTLELGDSALYLCASRWGQHEQYFGPGTRLTVT.

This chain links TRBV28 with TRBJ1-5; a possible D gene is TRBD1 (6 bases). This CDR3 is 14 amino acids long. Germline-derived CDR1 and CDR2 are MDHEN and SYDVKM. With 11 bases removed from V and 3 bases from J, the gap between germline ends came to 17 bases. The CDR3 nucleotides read TGTGCCGGCTGGGGGGGGGCGTCCAATCAGCCCCAGCATTTT. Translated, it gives CAGWGGASNQPQHF.

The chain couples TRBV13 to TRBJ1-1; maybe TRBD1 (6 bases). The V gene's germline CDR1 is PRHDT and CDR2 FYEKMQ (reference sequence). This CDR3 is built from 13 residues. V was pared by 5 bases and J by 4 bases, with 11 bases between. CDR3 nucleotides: TGTGCCAGCAGCATACGAGGGGGCACTGAAGCTTTCTTT. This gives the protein CASSIRGGTEAFF.

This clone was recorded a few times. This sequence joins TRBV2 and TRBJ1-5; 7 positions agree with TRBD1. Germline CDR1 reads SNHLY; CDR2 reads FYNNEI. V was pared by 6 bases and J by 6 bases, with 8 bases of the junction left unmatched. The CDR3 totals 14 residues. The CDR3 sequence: CASRMGQPSQPQHF. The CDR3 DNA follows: TGTGCCAGCAGGATGGGACAGCCATCTCAGCCCCAGCATTTT. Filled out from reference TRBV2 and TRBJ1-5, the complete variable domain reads EPEVTQTPSHQVTQMGQEVILRCVPISNHLYFYWYRQILGQKVEFLVSFYNNEISEKSEIFDDQFSVERPDGSNFTLKIRSTKLEDSAMYFCASRMGQPSQPQHFGDGTRLSIL.